What follows describes a single TCR beta chain. What it recognizes is unknown. PCR primers comprised 60 Vbeta and 13 Jbeta primers. Measured with immunoSEQ multiplex PCR; TCRdb has only the in-frame clones, and not every one. This table holds 150,000 to 200,000 clones, over 75% found once. The source of the sample is a study of cytomegalovirus exposure and HLA in healthy donors. Study-wide results and caveats: In a later analysis, around 18,000 TCR beta sequences were associated with HLA alleles at 0.05 false discovery rate. A later analysis found that most CMV-associated TCR beta chains appeared HLA-restricted.

From germline, CDR1 is LGHNA and CDR2 YNFKEQ. The CDR3 extends over 19 amino acids. Trimming shortened V by 0 bases and J by 0 bases, and 15 bases separated the two germline ends. This chain connects TRBV4-2 to TRBJ2-6, with D uncertain. Specimen: PBMCs. The TCR originated in a man aged 55 to 69 in good health and CMV-seronegative. CDR3 coding DNA: TGTGCCAGCAGCCAAGATTCCGTGCAGTTTAACTCTGGGGCCAACGTCCTGACTTTC. It codes for CASSQDSVQFNSGANVLTF.